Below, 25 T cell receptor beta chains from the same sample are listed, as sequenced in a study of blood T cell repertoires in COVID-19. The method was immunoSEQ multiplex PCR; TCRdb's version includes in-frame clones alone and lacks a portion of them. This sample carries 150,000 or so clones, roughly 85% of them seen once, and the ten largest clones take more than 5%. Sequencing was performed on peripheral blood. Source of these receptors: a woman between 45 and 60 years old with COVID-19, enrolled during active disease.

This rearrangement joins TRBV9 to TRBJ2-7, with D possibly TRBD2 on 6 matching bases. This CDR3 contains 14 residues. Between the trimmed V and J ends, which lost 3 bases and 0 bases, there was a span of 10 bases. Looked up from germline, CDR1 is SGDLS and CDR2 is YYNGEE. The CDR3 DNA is TGTGCCAGCAGCGCCGGCGGGGTCTCCTACGAGCAGTACTTC. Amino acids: CASSAGGVSYEQYF. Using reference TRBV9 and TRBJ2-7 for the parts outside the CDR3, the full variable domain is DSGVTQTPKHLITATGQRVTLRCSPRSGDLSVYWYQQSLDQGLQFLIQYYNGEERAKGNILERFSAQQFPDLHSELNLSSLELGDSALYFCASSAGGVSYEQYFGPGTRLTVT.

The CDR3 loop is CAISEIGQDSYEQYF. DNA of the CDR3: TGTGCCATCAGTGAGATAGGACAGGACTCCTACGAGCAGTACTTC. The rearrangement uses TRBV10-3 and TRBJ2-7; TRBD1 matches at 7 bases. Germline V gives CDR1 ENHRY, CDR2 SYGVKD. This CDR3 comprises 15 residues. Trimming cost V 2 bases and J 0 bases; bases outside gene matches: 4.

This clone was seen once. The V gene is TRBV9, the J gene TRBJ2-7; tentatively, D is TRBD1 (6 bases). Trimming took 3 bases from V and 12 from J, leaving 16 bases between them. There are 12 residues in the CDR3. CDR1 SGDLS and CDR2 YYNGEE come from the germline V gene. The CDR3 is CASSETGRPLYF. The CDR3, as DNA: TGTGCCAGCAGCGAGACAGGTCGCCCTCTGTACTTC.

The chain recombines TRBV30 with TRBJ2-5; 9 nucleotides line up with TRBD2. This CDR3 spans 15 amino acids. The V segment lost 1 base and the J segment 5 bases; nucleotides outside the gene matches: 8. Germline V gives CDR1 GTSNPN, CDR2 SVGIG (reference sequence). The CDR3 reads CAWSATLRGGETQYF. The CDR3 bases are TGTGCCTGGAGTGCCACGTTGCGGGGGGGGGAGACCCAGTACTTC.

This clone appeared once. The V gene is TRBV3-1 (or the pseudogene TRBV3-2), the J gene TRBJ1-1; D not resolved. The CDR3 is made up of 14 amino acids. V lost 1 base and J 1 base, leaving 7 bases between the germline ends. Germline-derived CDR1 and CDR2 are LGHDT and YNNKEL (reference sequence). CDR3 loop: CASSQGGGNTEAFF. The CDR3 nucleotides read TGTGCCAGCAGCCAAGGTGGAGGGAACACTGAAGCTTTCTTT.

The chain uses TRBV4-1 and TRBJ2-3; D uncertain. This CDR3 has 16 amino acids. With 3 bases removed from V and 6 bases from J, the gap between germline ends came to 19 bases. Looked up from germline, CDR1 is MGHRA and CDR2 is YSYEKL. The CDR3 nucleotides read TGCGCCAGCAGCCAGCCGGTTTCAAACGGGTGGGATACGCAGTATTTT. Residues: CASSQPVSNGWDTQYF.

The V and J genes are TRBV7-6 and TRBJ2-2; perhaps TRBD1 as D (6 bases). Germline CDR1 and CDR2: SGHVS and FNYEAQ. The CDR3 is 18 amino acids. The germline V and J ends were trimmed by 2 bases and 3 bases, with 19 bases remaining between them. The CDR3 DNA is TGTGCCAGCAGCTTAAAGAATCGGGACACCAAGGACACCGGGGAGCTGTTTTTT. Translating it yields CASSLKNRDTKDTGELFF.

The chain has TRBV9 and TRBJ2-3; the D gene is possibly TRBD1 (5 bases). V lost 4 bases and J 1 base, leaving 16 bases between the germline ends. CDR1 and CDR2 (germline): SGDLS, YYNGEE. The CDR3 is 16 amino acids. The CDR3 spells CASSPWGGGGTDTQYF. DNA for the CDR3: TGTGCCAGCAGCCCCTGGGGCGGTGGGGGCACAGATACGCAGTATTTT.

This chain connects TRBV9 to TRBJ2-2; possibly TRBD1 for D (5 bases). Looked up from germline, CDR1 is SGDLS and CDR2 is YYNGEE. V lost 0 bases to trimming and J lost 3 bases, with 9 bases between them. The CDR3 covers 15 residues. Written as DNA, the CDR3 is TGTGCCAGCAGCGTAGCTCAGGGCTACACCGGGGAGCTGTTTTTT. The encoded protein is CASSVAQGYTGELFF.

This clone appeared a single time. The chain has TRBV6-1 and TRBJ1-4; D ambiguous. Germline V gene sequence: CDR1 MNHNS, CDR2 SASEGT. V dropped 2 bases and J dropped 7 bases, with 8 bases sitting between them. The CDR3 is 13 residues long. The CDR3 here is CASSEQGSEKLFF. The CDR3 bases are TGTGCCAGCAGTGAACAAGGGAGTGAAAAACTGTTTTTT.

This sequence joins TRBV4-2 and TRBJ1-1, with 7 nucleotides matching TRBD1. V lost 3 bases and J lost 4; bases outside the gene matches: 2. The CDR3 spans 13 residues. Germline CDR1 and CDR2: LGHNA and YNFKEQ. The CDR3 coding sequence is TGTGCCAGCAGCCACCGGGACAGCACTGAAGCTTTCTTT. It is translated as CASSHRDSTEAFF.

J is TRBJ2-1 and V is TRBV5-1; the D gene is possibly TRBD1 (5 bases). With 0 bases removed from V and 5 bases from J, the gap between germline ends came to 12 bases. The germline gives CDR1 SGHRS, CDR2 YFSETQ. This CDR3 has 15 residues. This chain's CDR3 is CASSLEVRADNEQFF. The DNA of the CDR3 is TGCGCCAGCAGCTTGGAAGTCAGGGCGGACAATGAGCAGTTCTTC.

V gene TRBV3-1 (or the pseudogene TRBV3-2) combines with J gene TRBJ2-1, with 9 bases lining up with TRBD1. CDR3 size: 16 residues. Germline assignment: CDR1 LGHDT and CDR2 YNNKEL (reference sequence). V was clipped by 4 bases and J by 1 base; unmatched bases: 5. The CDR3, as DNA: TGTGCCAGCAGCCCACAGGGGGCTGGATCCTACAATGAGCAGTTCTTC. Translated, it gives CASSPQGAGSYNEQFF.

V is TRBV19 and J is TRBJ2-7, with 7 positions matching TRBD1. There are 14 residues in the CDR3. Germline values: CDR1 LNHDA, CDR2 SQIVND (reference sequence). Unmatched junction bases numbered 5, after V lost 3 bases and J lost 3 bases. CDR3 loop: CASSIRDRVYEQYF. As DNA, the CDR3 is TGTGCCAGTAGTATCCGCGACAGGGTCTACGAGCAGTACTTC.

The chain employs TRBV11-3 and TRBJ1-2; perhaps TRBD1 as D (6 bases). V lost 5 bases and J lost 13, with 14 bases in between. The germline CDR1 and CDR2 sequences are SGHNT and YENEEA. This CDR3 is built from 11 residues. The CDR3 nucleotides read TGTGCCAGCAGCCATAAGGGGGGGGGCACCTTC. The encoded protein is CASSHKGGGTF.

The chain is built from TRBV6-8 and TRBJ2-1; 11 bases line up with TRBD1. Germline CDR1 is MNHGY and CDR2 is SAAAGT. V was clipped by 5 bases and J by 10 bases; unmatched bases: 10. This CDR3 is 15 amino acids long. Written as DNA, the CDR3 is TGTGCCAGCAGTCCGGACAGGGGGCGCTTTGTAGAGCAGTTCTTC. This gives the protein CASSPDRGRFVEQFF.

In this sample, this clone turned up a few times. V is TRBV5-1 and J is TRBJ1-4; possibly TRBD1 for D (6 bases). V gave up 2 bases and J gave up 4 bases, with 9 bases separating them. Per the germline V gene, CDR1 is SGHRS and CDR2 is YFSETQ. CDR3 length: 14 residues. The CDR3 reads CASSLGQINEKLFF. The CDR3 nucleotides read TGCGCCAGCAGCTTAGGACAGATTAATGAAAAACTGTTTTTT. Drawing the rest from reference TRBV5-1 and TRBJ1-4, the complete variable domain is KAGVTQTPRYLIKTRGQQVTLSCSPISGHRSVSWYQQTPGQGLQFLFEYFSETQRNKGNFPGRFSGRQFSNSRSEMNVSTLELGDSALYLCASSLGQINEKLFFGSGTQLSVL.

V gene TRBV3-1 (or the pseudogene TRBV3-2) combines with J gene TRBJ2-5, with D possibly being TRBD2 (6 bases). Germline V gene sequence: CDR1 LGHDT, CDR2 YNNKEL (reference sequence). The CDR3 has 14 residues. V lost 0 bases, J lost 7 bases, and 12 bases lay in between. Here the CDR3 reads CASSQERGSGTQYF. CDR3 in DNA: TGTGCCAGCAGCCAAGAACGGGGGAGCGGGACCCAGTACTTC.

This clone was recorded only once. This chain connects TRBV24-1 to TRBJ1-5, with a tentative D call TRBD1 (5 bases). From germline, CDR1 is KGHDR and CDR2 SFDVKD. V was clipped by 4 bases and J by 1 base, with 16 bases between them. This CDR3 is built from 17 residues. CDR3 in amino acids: CATSESTEAGSNQPQHF. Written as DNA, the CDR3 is TGTGCCACCAGTGAATCGACAGAGGCCGGGAGCAATCAGCCCCAGCATTTT.

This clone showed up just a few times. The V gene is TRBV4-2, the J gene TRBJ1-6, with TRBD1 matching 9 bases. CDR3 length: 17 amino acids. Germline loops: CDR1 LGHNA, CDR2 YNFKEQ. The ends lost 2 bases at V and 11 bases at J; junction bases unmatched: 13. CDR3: CASSQPPLRDREAPLHF. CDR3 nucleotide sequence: TGTGCCAGCAGCCAACCGCCCCTCCGGGACAGGGAAGCACCCCTCCACTTT.

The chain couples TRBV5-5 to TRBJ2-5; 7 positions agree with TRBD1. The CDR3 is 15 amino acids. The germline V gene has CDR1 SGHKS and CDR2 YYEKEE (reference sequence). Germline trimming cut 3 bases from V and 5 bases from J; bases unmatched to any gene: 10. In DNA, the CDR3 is TGTGCCAGCAGCTCTCCATTGACAGGGCCCGAGACCCAGTACTTC. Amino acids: CASSSPLTGPETQYF.

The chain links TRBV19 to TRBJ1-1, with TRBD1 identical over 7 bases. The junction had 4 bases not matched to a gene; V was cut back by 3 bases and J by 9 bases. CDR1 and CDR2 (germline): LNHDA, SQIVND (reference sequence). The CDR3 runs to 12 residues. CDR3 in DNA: TGTGCCAGTAGTATCGAGACAGGGAAAGCTTTCTTT. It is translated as CASSIETGKAFF.

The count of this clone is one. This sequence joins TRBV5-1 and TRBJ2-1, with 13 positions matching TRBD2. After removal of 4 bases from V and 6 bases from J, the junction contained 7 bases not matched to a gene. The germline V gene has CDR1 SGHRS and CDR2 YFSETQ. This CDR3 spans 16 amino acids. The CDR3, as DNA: TGCGCCAGCAGCCCCCCAACTAGCGGGGGGGCCAATGAGCAGTTCTTC. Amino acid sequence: CASSPPTSGGANEQFF. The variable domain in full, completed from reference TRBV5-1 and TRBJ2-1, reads KAGVTQTPRYLIKTRGQQVTLSCSPISGHRSVSWYQQTPGQGLQFLFEYFSETQRNKGNFPGRFSGRQFSNSRSEMNVSTLELGDSALYLCASSPPTSGGANEQFFGPGTRLTVL.

The CDR3 loop is CASSDSTTDGDYNEQFF. In DNA, the CDR3 is TGTGCCAGCAGCGACTCAACGACAGATGGAGACTACAATGAGCAGTTCTTC. The J gene is TRBJ2-1, the V gene TRBV9, with TRBD1 as a possible D gene (5 bases). Trimming stripped 3 bases from V and 3 bases from J, with 19 bases between. The CDR3 has 17 amino acids. Germline lookup yields CDR1 SGDLS and CDR2 YYNGEE.

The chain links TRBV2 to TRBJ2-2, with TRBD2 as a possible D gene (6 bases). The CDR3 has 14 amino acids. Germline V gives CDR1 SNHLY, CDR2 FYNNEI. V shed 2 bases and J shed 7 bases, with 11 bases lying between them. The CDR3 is CASSESWGGGELFF. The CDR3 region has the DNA TGTGCCAGCAGTGAATCTTGGGGAGGCGGGGAGCTGTTTTTT.